Shown below are 13 T cell receptor beta chains from a single sample sequenced in a study of cytomegalovirus exposure and HLA in healthy donors. PCR primers comprised 60 Vbeta and 13 Jbeta primers. Some clones are missing from TCRdb's copy, which holds only in-frame ones; the method was immunoSEQ multiplex PCR. This table has some 120,000 clones, roughly 9% appearing once. The sequenced sample consisted of PBMCs. These receptors were collected from a young man in good health and CMV-seronegative.

This clone has only a few counts. V is TRBV27 and J is TRBJ1-1; 8 bases are shared with TRBD1. With 2 bases clipped from V and 8 bases from J, the junction kept 1 base outside the gene matches. The germline V gene has CDR1 MNHEY and CDR2 SMNVEV (reference sequence). The CDR3 covers 12 residues. The DNA for the CDR3 is TGTGCCAGCAGTTTAGACAGGGGCGAAGCTTTCTTT. It is translated as CASSLDRGEAFF.

The chain carries TRBV13 and TRBJ2-3, with D possibly TRBD2 on 5 matching bases. This CDR3 comprises 14 residues. Germline CDR1 and CDR2: PRHDT and FYEKMQ (reference sequence). V lost 2 bases, J lost 0 bases, and 6 bases lay in between. The CDR3 loop is CASSLTRSTDTQYF. The CDR3 DNA is TGTGCCAGCAGCTTAACTAGGAGCACAGATACGCAGTATTTT.

The chain joins TRBV19 to TRBJ2-3; no clear D. Germline V gene sequence: CDR1 LNHDA, CDR2 SQIVND (reference sequence). V lost 3 bases and J lost 0, with 13 bases in between. This CDR3 is built from 16 residues. Written as DNA, the CDR3 is TGTGCCAGTAGTATGCTTGTTACTCCTAGCACAGATACGCAGTATTTT. Protein product: CASSMLVTPSTDTQYF.

The CDR3 region has the DNA TGTGCCAGCAGTGAAGATGGGACAGGGAGGGAGCAGTACTTC. Amino acids: CASSEDGTGREQYF. The chain joins TRBV2 to TRBJ2-7; 9 nucleotides align to TRBD1. The CDR3 is 14 amino acids. The trim removed 1 base at V and 7 bases at J, leaving 5 bases unmatched. Germline values: CDR1 SNHLY, CDR2 FYNNEI.

V usage is TRBV9 and J usage is TRBJ2-2; TRBD2 matches at 11 bases. V lost 3 bases and J lost 6; bases outside the gene matches: 7. The CDR3 consists of 16 residues. Looked up from germline, CDR1 is SGDLS and CDR2 is YYNGEE. The CDR3, as DNA: TGTGCCAGCAGCGCTGGTAGCGGGGGGGCCCCCGGGGAGCTGTTTTTT. As protein: CASSAGSGGAPGELFF.

V is TRBV27 and J is TRBJ2-5, with 13 bases aligning to TRBD2. V shed 4 bases and J 5 bases; nucleotides not matched to a gene: 4. Per the germline V gene, CDR1 is MNHEY and CDR2 is SMNVEV (reference sequence). The CDR3 totals 15 residues. The DNA for the CDR3 is TGTGCCAGCAGTTACACTAGCGGGAGGGTGGAGACCCAGTACTTC. Translation gives CASSYTSGRVETQYF.

The chain couples TRBV19 to TRBJ1-5; D is perhaps TRBD1 (5 bases). V was trimmed by 0 bases and J by 7 bases, leaving 13 bases between them. Germline CDR1 reads LNHDA; CDR2 reads SQIVND (reference sequence). The length of the CDR3 is 15 residues. The CDR3 coding sequence is TGTGCCAGTAGTATAGATCATGGGGGGAAGCAGCCCCAGCATTTT. Its protein product is CASSIDHGGKQPQHF. The full variable domain, completed using reference TRBV19 and TRBJ1-5, is DGGITQSPKYLFRKEGQNVTLSCEQNLNHDAMYWYRQDPGQGLRLIYYSQIVNDFQKGDIAEGYSVSREKKESFPLTVTSAQKNPTAFYLCASSIDHGGKQPQHFGDGTRLSIL.

J is TRBJ2-7 and V is TRBV6-1; D uncertain. Trimming took off 10 bases at V and 0 bases at J, with 19 bases between the two ends. This CDR3 contains 15 residues. Germline CDR1 reads MNHNS; CDR2 reads SASEGT. The CDR3 sequence is CATVRSASTSYEQYF. The DNA of the CDR3 is TGTGCCACCGTTAGGTCAGCGTCAACCTCCTACGAGCAGTACTTC.

This clone was observed a handful of times. The V and J genes are TRBV30 and TRBJ1-6; D call uncertain. CDR1 is GTSNPN and CDR2 is SVGIG in the germline V gene (reference sequence). V was clipped by 0 bases and J by 8 bases, with 8 bases between them. This CDR3 is built from 13 residues. CDR3 residues: CAWSVRSDSPLHF. The CDR3 bases are TGTGCCTGGAGTGTAAGATCGGATTCACCCCTCCACTTT.

This clone was seen a few times. The chain combines TRBV11-3 with TRBJ1-2; TRBD1 matches at 10 bases. CDR3 length: 16 amino acids. The J segment lost 3 bases and the V segment lost 5 bases, leaving 9 bases of the junction unmatched. Germline CDR1 reads SGHNT; CDR2 reads YENEEA. The CDR3 reads CASSVSTGGEDYGYTF. In nucleotides, the CDR3 is TGTGCCAGCAGCGTTTCGACAGGGGGCGAGGACTATGGCTACACCTTC.

V gene TRBV5-4 combines with J gene TRBJ2-7; 9 positions match TRBD2. Losses at the gene ends were 4 bases for V and 5 bases for J; bases not matched to a gene: 10. In germline, CDR1 is SGHNT, CDR2 YYREEE (reference sequence). There are 15 residues in the CDR3. The CDR3 DNA sequence: TGTGCCAGCAGCCGGTCGACTAGCGGACTAAACGAGCAGTACTTC. This gives the protein CASSRSTSGLNEQYF.

Note on this clone: One end of the junction varies from germline; a read error may be responsible. V and J are TRBV27 and TRBJ1-5; TRBD1 matches 12 bases. CDR1 and CDR2 from the germline V gene are MNHEY and SMNVEV (reference sequence). The CDR3 covers 16 residues. The CDR3 reads CASRRISGTGGEAAYF. The CDR3, as DNA: TGTGCCAGCAGGAGAATCTCCGGGACAGGGGGCGAAGCAGCATATTTT.

The rearrangement uses TRBV4-1 and TRBJ1-4; TRBD1 agrees at 12 bases. Germline V gives CDR1 MGHRA, CDR2 YSYEKL. The CDR3 is made up of 18 amino acids. With V trimmed by 0 bases and J by 2 bases, 4 bases remained unmatched. The CDR3 sequence is CASSQDPGTGGTNEKLFF. The CDR3 DNA is TGCGCCAGCAGCCAAGACCCCGGGACAGGGGGCACTAATGAAAAACTGTTTTTT.